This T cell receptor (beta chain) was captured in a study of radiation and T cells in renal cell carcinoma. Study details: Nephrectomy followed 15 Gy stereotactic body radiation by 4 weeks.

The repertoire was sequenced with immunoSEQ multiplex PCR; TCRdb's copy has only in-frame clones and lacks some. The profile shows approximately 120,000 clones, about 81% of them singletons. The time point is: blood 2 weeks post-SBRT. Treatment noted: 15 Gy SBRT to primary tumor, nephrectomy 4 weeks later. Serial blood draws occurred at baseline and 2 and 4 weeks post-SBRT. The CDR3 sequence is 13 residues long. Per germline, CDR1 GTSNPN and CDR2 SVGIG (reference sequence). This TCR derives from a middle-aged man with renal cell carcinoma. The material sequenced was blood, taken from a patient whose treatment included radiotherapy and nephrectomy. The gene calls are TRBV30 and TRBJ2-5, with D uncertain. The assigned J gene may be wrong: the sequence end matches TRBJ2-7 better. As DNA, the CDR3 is TGTGCCTGGAGTAAGTATTCAGCCTACGAGCAGTACTTC. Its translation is CAWSKYSAYEQYF.